Listed below are T cell receptor beta chains from one sample, sequenced in a study of cytomegalovirus exposure and HLA in healthy donors. Clones were read by immunoSEQ multiplex PCR, and TCRdb kept only the in-frame ones, dropping some. Counted here are 100,000 to 150,000 clones, approximately 80% occurring once; the ten biggest clones make up roughly a tenth. The sample comprised PBMCs. These receptors were collected from a man aged 25-45 years in good health and CMV-seropositive. CDR3s include the opening cysteine and the closing phenylalanine or tryptophan. D genes are given only for firm matches. The size entry is marked missing in some rows and otherwise reads once, few, many or a size class.

d_call: -
v_call: TRBV10-3
clone_size: -
j_call: TRBJ1-2
cdr3_nt: TGTGCCATCAGGGGCGACACGAACTATGGCTACACCTTC
cdr3_aa: CAIRGDTNYGYTF

d_call: -
v_call: TRBV27
clone_size: -
j_call: TRBJ2-1
cdr3_nt: TGTGCCAGCAGTGCGGGACAGCTAGTCTACAATGAGCAGTTCTTC
cdr3_aa: CASSAGQLVYNEQFF

d_call: -
v_call: TRBV5-6
clone_size: -
j_call: TRBJ1-1
cdr3_nt: TGTGCCAGCAGCTTGTTCCAGGGGAACACTGAAGCTTTCTTT
cdr3_aa: CASSLFQGNTEAFF

d_call: TRBD2
v_call: TRBV11-2
clone_size: -
j_call: TRBJ2-7
cdr3_nt: TGTGCCAGCAGCCTTACTCCGGGACTAACTTTGGCCTACGAGCAGTACTTC
cdr3_aa: CASSLTPGLTLAYEQYF

d_call: -
v_call: TRBV11-2
clone_size: -
j_call: TRBJ2-1
cdr3_nt: TGTGCCAGCAGCCTCCTCCTGTCGGGGTACAATGAGCAGTTCTTC
cdr3_aa: CASSLLLSGYNEQFF

d_call: -
v_call: TRBV2
clone_size: few
j_call: TRBJ1-1
cdr3_nt: TGTGCCAGCACAGGGAGGGTTACAGGTACTGAAGCTTTCTTT
cdr3_aa: CASTGRVTGTEAFF

d_call: -
v_call: TRBV6-5
clone_size: -
j_call: TRBJ1-3
cdr3_nt: TGTGCCAGCAGCCAACGGGGAGTCTCTGGAAACACCATATATTTT
cdr3_aa: CASSQRGVSGNTIYF

d_call: TRBD2
v_call: TRBV27
clone_size: -
j_call: TRBJ2-7
cdr3_nt: TGTGCCAGTTCAGGAGCGCTAGCGGGAGACTACGAGCAGTACTTC
cdr3_aa: CASSGALAGDYEQYF

d_call: -
v_call: TRBV28
clone_size: few
j_call: TRBJ2-7
cdr3_nt: TGTGCCAGCAGTTTAGCGGGGAAGGGCTCCTACGAGCAGTACTTC
cdr3_aa: CASSLAGKGSYEQYF

d_call: TRBD1
v_call: TRBV7-6
clone_size: -
j_call: TRBJ1-2
cdr3_nt: TGTGCCAGCAGCCTGACAGGGGATAGTTATGGCTACACCTTC
cdr3_aa: CASSLTGDSYGYTF

d_call: -
v_call: TRBV6-5
clone_size: few
j_call: TRBJ2-5
cdr3_nt: TGTGCCAGCAGTTACTCGCCGGGAAGGGAGACCCAGTACTTC
cdr3_aa: CASSYSPGRETQYF

d_call: TRBD1
v_call: TRBV6-6
clone_size: -
j_call: TRBJ1-2
cdr3_nt: TGTGCCAGCAGTTACTCGGGTACAGGGGGAGGGGATGGCTACACCTTC
cdr3_aa: CASSYSGTGGGDGYTF

d_call: -
v_call: TRBV4-2
clone_size: -
j_call: TRBJ2-1
cdr3_nt: TGTGCCAGCAGCTCTCCCGGGACTGGGGCCCTGGAGCAGTTCTTC
cdr3_aa: CASSSPGTGALEQFF

d_call: TRBD1
v_call: TRBV27
clone_size: -
j_call: TRBJ1-1
cdr3_nt: TGTGCCAGCAGAAAGACAGGGCTGAACACTGAAGCTTTCTTT
cdr3_aa: CASRKTGLNTEAFF

d_call: TRBD2
v_call: TRBV5-1
clone_size: -
j_call: TRBJ2-2
cdr3_nt: TGCGCCAGCAGCTTGCGAGGGAGGGACACCGGGGAGCTGTTTTTT
cdr3_aa: CASSLRGRDTGELFF

d_call: TRBD2
v_call: TRBV5-4
clone_size: -
j_call: TRBJ2-5
cdr3_nt: TGTGCCAGCAGCTTGACTAGCGGAGGACTCCAAGAGACCCAGTACTTC
cdr3_aa: CASSLTSGGLQETQYF

d_call: -
v_call: TRBV18
clone_size: -
j_call: TRBJ1-4
cdr3_nt: TGTGCCAGCCACCGGGGTGAAAAACTGTTTTTT
cdr3_aa: CASHRGEKLFF

d_call: -
v_call: TRBV29-1
clone_size: -
j_call: TRBJ2-3
cdr3_nt: TGCAGCGTTGCGACGGGGGGCACAGATACGCAGTATTTT
cdr3_aa: CSVATGGTDTQYF

d_call: TRBD2
v_call: TRBV27
clone_size: few
j_call: TRBJ2-7
cdr3_nt: TGTGCCAGCAGTCGTTACTCGGGGAGCGGGAGAGAAGAGCAGTACTTC
cdr3_aa: CASSRYSGSGREEQYF

d_call: -
v_call: TRBV4-1
clone_size: -
j_call: TRBJ1-1
cdr3_nt: TGCGCCAGCAGCCAAAGGGGAACTGAAGCTTTCTTT
cdr3_aa: CASSQRGTEAFF

d_call: TRBD2
v_call: TRBV29-1
clone_size: -
j_call: TRBJ2-1
cdr3_nt: TGCAGCGTCGGGACTAGCGGGAGTAGGATTGAGCAGTTCTTC
cdr3_aa: CSVGTSGSRIEQFF

d_call: -
v_call: TRBV7-6
clone_size: -
j_call: TRBJ1-1
cdr3_nt: TGTGCCAGCAGCTTAGCCGGGTTGAACACTGAAGCTTTCTTT
cdr3_aa: CASSLAGLNTEAFF

d_call: -
v_call: TRBV28
clone_size: -
j_call: TRBJ2-1
cdr3_nt: TGTGCCAGCAGTACGTATAGAGGATACAATGAGCAGTTCTTC
cdr3_aa: CASSTYRGYNEQFF

d_call: -
v_call: TRBV10-3
clone_size: -
j_call: TRBJ2-3
cdr3_nt: TGTGCCATCGGTGGGAGGCCAGGCACAGATACGCAGTATTTT
cdr3_aa: CAIGGRPGTDTQYF

d_call: -
v_call: TRBV11-3
clone_size: -
j_call: TRBJ1-1
cdr3_nt: TGTGCCAGCAGCTTAACCGGGAACACTGAAGCTTTCTTT
cdr3_aa: CASSLTGNTEAFF

d_call: TRBD2
v_call: TRBV9
clone_size: -
j_call: TRBJ2-1
cdr3_nt: TGTGCCAGCAGCGCCCCAGCGGGATCCTACAATGAGCAGTTCTTC
cdr3_aa: CASSAPAGSYNEQFF

d_call: TRBD1
v_call: TRBV29-1
clone_size: -
j_call: TRBJ2-3
cdr3_nt: TGCAGCGTTGCCGGGACAGGGATTACCGGCACAGATACGCAGTATTTT
cdr3_aa: CSVAGTGITGTDTQYF

d_call: TRBD2
v_call: TRBV27
clone_size: once
j_call: TRBJ2-5
cdr3_nt: TGTGCCAGCAGTTTATCCGGGGAGGGGTGGGAGACCCAGTACTTC
cdr3_aa: CASSLSGEGWETQYF

d_call: TRBD1
v_call: TRBV9
clone_size: -
j_call: TRBJ1-3
cdr3_nt: TGTGCCAGCAGCGGTACAGACAGGGGGAGAAACACCATATATTTT
cdr3_aa: CASSGTDRGRNTIYF

d_call: TRBD2
v_call: TRBV7-9
clone_size: -
j_call: TRBJ2-3
cdr3_nt: TGTGCCAGCAGCCGCCCCACTCCGCTAGCGGGAGTGCTTGATACGCAGTATTTT
cdr3_aa: CASSRPTPLAGVLDTQYF

d_call: -
v_call: TRBV10-3
clone_size: -
j_call: TRBJ2-7
cdr3_nt: TGTGCCATCAGTGCCCCCAGGGACGAGCAGTACTTC
cdr3_aa: CAISAPRDEQYF

d_call: -
v_call: TRBV19
clone_size: -
j_call: TRBJ1-4
cdr3_nt: TGTGCCAGTAGTGTTATGACTCCGGGTAGAGAAAAACTGTTTTTT
cdr3_aa: CASSVMTPGREKLFF

d_call: TRBD2
v_call: TRBV7-9
clone_size: once
j_call: TRBJ2-1
cdr3_nt: TGTGCCAGCAGCCTGGGACTAGATCCGTTCTTC
cdr3_aa: CASSLGLDPFF

d_call: TRBD1
v_call: TRBV30
clone_size: -
j_call: TRBJ1-5
cdr3_nt: TGTGCCTGGAGTGGCGGGGACAGCTTAAATCAGCCCCAGCATTTT
cdr3_aa: CAWSGGDSLNQPQHF

d_call: -
v_call: TRBV9
clone_size: -
j_call: TRBJ1-4
cdr3_nt: TGTGCCAGCACCTGGAGACTCGGGACAACTAATGAAAAACTGTTTTTT
cdr3_aa: CASTWRLGTTNEKLFF

d_call: TRBD2
v_call: TRBV10-3
clone_size: -
j_call: TRBJ2-3
cdr3_nt: TGTGCCATCAGTACTACGGGGGCGGGAGGACGAGTTACGCAGTATTTT
cdr3_aa: CAISTTGAGGRVTQYF

d_call: TRBD1
v_call: TRBV6-5
clone_size: -
j_call: TRBJ1-1
cdr3_nt: TGTGCCAGCAGGTGGGACAGCCTCACTGAAGCTTTCTTT
cdr3_aa: CASRWDSLTEAFF

d_call: -
v_call: TRBV7-3
clone_size: -
j_call: TRBJ2-7
cdr3_nt: TGTGCCAGCAGCTTAACCGACGGGGACTACGAGCAGTACTTC
cdr3_aa: CASSLTDGDYEQYF

d_call: TRBD1
v_call: TRBV28
clone_size: -
j_call: TRBJ1-5
cdr3_nt: TGTGCCAGCACCCGGACAGGGAATCAGCCCCAGCATTTT
cdr3_aa: CASTRTGNQPQHF

d_call: TRBD1
v_call: TRBV9
clone_size: -
j_call: TRBJ2-6
cdr3_nt: TGTGCCAGCAGCCATAACAGGGGCTCTGGGGCCAACGTCCTGACTTTC
cdr3_aa: CASSHNRGSGANVLTF

d_call: TRBD1
v_call: TRBV5-4
clone_size: few
j_call: TRBJ1-2
cdr3_nt: TGTGCCAGCAGCTTAATGACAGGGGGCGACTATGGCTACACCTTC
cdr3_aa: CASSLMTGGDYGYTF

d_call: TRBD2
v_call: TRBV10-2
clone_size: -
j_call: TRBJ2-7
cdr3_nt: TGCGCCAGCAGTGAGCGGACTAGCGGATGGAGCTCCTACGAGCAGTACTTC
cdr3_aa: CASSERTSGWSSYEQYF

d_call: TRBD1
v_call: TRBV7-3
clone_size: -
j_call: TRBJ1-1
cdr3_nt: TGTGCCAGCAGCAGAGGGACAGACGGAAGGGCTTTCTTT
cdr3_aa: CASSRGTDGRAFF

d_call: -
v_call: TRBV27
clone_size: -
j_call: TRBJ1-1
cdr3_nt: TGTGCCAGCGGAACCGGCGGGGGCAGTTTTGTCACTGAAGCTTTCTTT
cdr3_aa: CASGTGGGSFVTEAFF

d_call: TRBD1
v_call: TRBV5-1
clone_size: -
j_call: TRBJ1-4
cdr3_nt: TGCGCCAGCAGCCTAGTACGTCGGACAGGGGGCGGTCGAAAGGAAAAACTGTTTTTT
cdr3_aa: CASSLVRRTGGGRKEKLFF

d_call: -
v_call: TRBV28
clone_size: few
j_call: TRBJ1-5
cdr3_nt: TGTGCCAGCAGCCCCCCCGCAGGTGGGTCCTCCAAGCCCCAGCATTTT
cdr3_aa: CASSPPAGGSSKPQHF

d_call: TRBD1
v_call: TRBV7-2
clone_size: -
j_call: TRBJ2-7
cdr3_nt: TGTGCCAGCAGCCCCGACAGGGACTACGAGCAGTACTTC
cdr3_aa: CASSPDRDYEQYF

d_call: -
v_call: TRBV5-5
clone_size: few
j_call: TRBJ1-1
cdr3_nt: TGTGCCAGCAGCTTGGGTTGGTCGGGAGGCACTGAAGCTTTCTTT
cdr3_aa: CASSLGWSGGTEAFF

d_call: TRBD1
v_call: TRBV19
clone_size: -
j_call: TRBJ1-2
cdr3_nt: TGTGCCAGTAGTGTCGCGGGACAGAGCTATGGCTACACCTTC
cdr3_aa: CASSVAGQSYGYTF

d_call: -
v_call: TRBV25-1
clone_size: -
j_call: TRBJ1-3
cdr3_nt: TGTGCCAGCGAGCACTACGGGGGAAACACCATATATTTT
cdr3_aa: CASEHYGGNTIYF

d_call: TRBD2
v_call: TRBV9
clone_size: -
j_call: TRBJ2-3
cdr3_nt: TGTGCCAGCAGCGTTAGCGGGGCGGGCACAGATACGCAGTATTTT
cdr3_aa: CASSVSGAGTDTQYF